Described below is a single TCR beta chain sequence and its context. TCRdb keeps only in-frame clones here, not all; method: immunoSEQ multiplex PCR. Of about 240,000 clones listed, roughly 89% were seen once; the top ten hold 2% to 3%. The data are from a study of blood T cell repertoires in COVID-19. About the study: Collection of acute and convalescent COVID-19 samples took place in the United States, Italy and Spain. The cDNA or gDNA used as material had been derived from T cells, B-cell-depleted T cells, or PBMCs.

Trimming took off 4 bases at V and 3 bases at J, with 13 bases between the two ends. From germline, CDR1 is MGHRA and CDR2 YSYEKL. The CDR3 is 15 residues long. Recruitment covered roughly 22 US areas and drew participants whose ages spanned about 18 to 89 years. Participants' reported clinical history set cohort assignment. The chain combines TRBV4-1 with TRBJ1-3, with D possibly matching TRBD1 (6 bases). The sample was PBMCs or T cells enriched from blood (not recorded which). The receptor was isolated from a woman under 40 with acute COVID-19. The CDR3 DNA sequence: TGCGCCAGCAGCCGCTTCTTGACAGGTGGAAACACCATATATTTT. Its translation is CASSRFLTGGNTIYF.